This TCR beta chain was captured by sequencing in a study of shared clonotypes between healthy human individuals. Study as a whole: A donor's plate count was three for CD4 naive and three for CD4 memory; CD8 naive had two and CD8 memory one. Study results and limitations: As a rule, naive subsets had a larger estimated richness than memory subsets. Naive CD4 clonotypes overlapped across a few donors at approximately 4.5%.

Profiled with immunoSEQ multiplex PCR; TCRdb holds only in-frame clones, not every one. The sample has millions of clones, roughly 91% seen once. Note on this clone: The antigen is unknown.

Cells designated naive CD8 were CD45RO-negative and were positively selected for CCR7, with terminally differentiated effector memory CD45RA+ cells excluded. Each donor was a Caucasian adult residing in Nashville, Tennessee. The CDR3 is made up of 15 amino acids. Trimming stripped 2 bases from V and 3 bases from J, with 13 bases between. Germline V gene sequence: CDR1 SGHAT, CDR2 FQNNGV. Sequenced sample: naive CD8+ T cells from PBMCs. The chain joins TRBV11-2 to TRBJ2-5, with D unclear. The receptor's source is a man in his late teens or twenties in good health. Some clones in this sample may be carry-over from other donors' samples. CDR3 in amino acids: CASSLWSSLEETQYF. The CDR3 DNA follows: TGTGCCAGCAGCTTATGGAGTAGCTTAGAAGAGACCCAGTACTTC.